This T cell receptor beta chain was captured in a study of T cells after yellow fever vaccination. Germline values: CDR1 GTSNPN, CDR2 SVGIG (reference sequence). CDR3 length: 17 amino acids. The V end was cut by 7 bases, the J end by 7 bases, with 28 bases between. MiXCR, applied by TCRdb to the 5' RACE reads, yields one record per CDR3 protein. The table includes 55,000 to 70,000 distinct CDR3 sequences, approximately 6.1% detected once. Whole-study results and caveats: The CD4 compartment and the CD8 compartment contained a small share of clonotypes in common.

Note on this clonotype: Its cognate antigen is unknown.

The clonotype was recovered from a man between 18 and 35 years old who received the YFV17D yellow fever vaccine. J is TRBJ2-2 and V is TRBV30; D possibly matches TRBD1 or TRBD2 (5 bases each). This specimen consisted of CD8+ T cells sorted from PBMCs, obtained roughly seven weeks after the first yellow fever vaccination. CDR3 DNA sequence: TGTGCCTCACTCAAAACGGGACGGGACGTCCCCGGCGGGGAGCTGTTTTTT. It codes for CASLKTGRDVPGGELFF. Looking up the rest from reference TRBV30 and TRBJ2-2 gives the full variable domain: SQTIHQWPATLVQPVGSPLSLECTVEGTSNPNLYWYRQAAGRGLQLLFYSVGIGQISSEVPQNLSASRPQDRQFILSSKKLLLSDSGFYLCASLKTGRDVPGGELFFGEGSRLTVL.